The 12 T cell receptor beta chains listed next were all sequenced from one sample in a study of T cells in Graves' hyperthyroidism and ophthalmopathy. From RNA transcripts, TCR beta CDR3 regions were amplified. HTBI primers were used for first-round RT-PCR of the TCR CDR3. One entry per CDR3 protein, called by TCRdb with MiXCR from the multiplex PCR reads. The profile shows around 540,000 distinct CDR3 sequences, around 45% of them singletons. Material for sequencing was peripheral blood or thyroid tissue (not recorded which). These receptors were taken from a young woman with Graves' hyperthyroidism.

This chain links TRBV19 with TRBJ1-1; D gene unclear. The CDR3 runs to 11 residues. Trimming stripped 3 bases from V and 7 bases from J, with 6 bases between. CDR1 is LNHDA and CDR2 is SQIVND in the germline V gene (reference sequence). This CDR3 is CASSIWSEAFF. CDR3 nucleotide sequence: TGTGCCAGTAGTATCTGGAGTGAAGCTTTCTTT.

This clonotype occurred a few times. This chain uses TRBV24-1 with TRBJ1-1, with D possibly being TRBD1 (5 bases). The CDR3 has 11 residues. The V end lost 7 bases, the J end lost 4 bases, and 6 bases lay between the germline ends. Looked up from germline, CDR1 is KGHDR and CDR2 is SFDVKD. The CDR3 DNA reads TGTGCCACCAGAGACAGCACTGAAGCTTTCTTT. It translates to CATRDSTEAFF.

Notes on this clonotype: An end of the junction does not agree with germline; a read error may underlie this. The genes are TRBV7-2 and TRBJ1-5; D unclear. Germline CDR1 reads SGHTA; CDR2 reads FQGNSA. The CDR3 length is 14 residues. The CDR3 coding sequence is TGTGCCAGCGGCTTAGTGCCGGGTCCTCAGCCCCAGCATTTT. Translated, it gives CASGLVPGPQPQHF.

The chain has TRBV25-1 and TRBJ1-2, with D tentatively TRBD1 (5 bases). CDR1 and CDR2 from the germline V gene are MGHDK and SYGVNS. V lost 10 bases, J lost 3 bases, and 9 bases lay in between. CDR3 length: 11 residues. The DNA for the CDR3 is TGTGCCACCTCGGGGGACTATGGCTACACCTTC. This gives the protein CATSGDYGYTF.

The chain combines TRBV11-3 with TRBJ1-3; 8 bases fit TRBD1. Germline assignment: CDR1 SGHNT and CDR2 YENEEA. The CDR3 totals 17 residues. The trim removed 0 bases at V and 1 base at J, leaving 5 bases unmatched. DNA for the CDR3: TGTGCCAGCAGCTTAGATCCCAGGGGGCCGTCTGGAAACACCATATATTTT. This translates into CASSLDPRGPSGNTIYF. Supplemented by reference TRBV11-3 and TRBJ1-3, the full variable domain reads EAGVVQSPRYKIIEKKQPVAFWCNPISGHNTLYWYLQNLGQGPELLIRYENEEAVDDSQLPKDRFSAERLKGVDSTLKIQPAELGDSAVYLCASSLDPRGPSGNTIYFGEGSWLTVV.

The chain combines TRBV10-2 with TRBJ2-5; 10 bases are shared with TRBD1. This CDR3 has 17 amino acids. The V gene's germline CDR1 is WSHSY and CDR2 SAAADI. V lost 3 bases and J lost 4; bases outside the gene matches: 11. The CDR3 bases are TGCGCCAGCAGTGATCGGGCCGGGACAGGGGTTGGAGAGACCCAGTACTTC. It is translated as CASSDRAGTGVGETQYF.

The rearrangement joins TRBV11-1 to TRBJ1-2, with D unresolved. The CDR3 spans 12 residues. V was clipped by 9 bases and J by 4 bases, with 12 bases between them. Germline CDR1 is SGHAT and CDR2 is FQDESV (reference sequence). The CDR3 coding sequence is TGTGCCAGACTACGGACCCTCTATGGCTACACCTTC. Residues: CARLRTLYGYTF.

Here the CDR3 reads CSAREGQGGEKLFF. DNA of the CDR3: TGCAGTGCTAGAGAGGGACAGGGCGGTGAAAAACTGTTTTTT. This chain connects TRBV20-1 to TRBJ1-4; 9 nucleotides match TRBD1. The ends lost 0 bases at V and 7 bases at J; junction bases unmatched: 3. Germline lookup yields CDR1 DFQATT and CDR2 SNEGSKA (reference sequence). The CDR3 is made up of 14 amino acids.

This clonotype was counted only a few times. This rearrangement joins TRBV9 to TRBJ1-1; D call uncertain. V was clipped by 6 bases and J by 8 bases, with 26 bases between them. CDR1 and CDR2 (germline): SGDLS, YYNGEE. The CDR3 has 16 residues. The CDR3 sequence: CASTPTYEQPTSEAFF. CDR3 in DNA: TGTGCCAGCACCCCCACCTACGAGCAGCCCACGTCCGAAGCTTTCTTT. Combining the CDR3 with reference TRBV9 and TRBJ1-1 gives the whole variable domain DSGVTQTPKHLITATGQRVTLRCSPRSGDLSVYWYQQSLDQGLQFLIQYYNGEERAKGNILERFSAQQFPDLHSELNLSSLELGDSALYFCASTPTYEQPTSEAFFGQGTRLTVV.

The chain recombines TRBV7-2 with TRBJ2-7; 9 bases map to TRBD1. Germline-derived CDR1 and CDR2 are SGHTA and FQGNSA. This CDR3 region has 14 residues. With 5 bases clipped from V and 5 bases from J, the junction kept 7 bases outside the gene matches. CDR3 residues: CASSPQTGGDEQYF. CDR3 sequence (DNA): TGTGCCAGCAGCCCCCAGACAGGGGGTGACGAGCAGTACTTC.

The gene calls are TRBV7-9 and TRBJ2-7, with 9 bases identical to TRBD1. V shed 6 bases and J 3 bases; nucleotides not matched to a gene: 6. This CDR3 region has 14 residues. From germline, CDR1 is SEHNR and CDR2 FQNEAQ (reference sequence). This CDR3 reads CASSPRQGVYEQYF. CDR3 bases: TGTGCCAGCAGTCCGAGACAGGGGGTCTACGAGCAGTACTTC.

This clonotype was observed a few times. The chain is built from TRBV2 and TRBJ2-7; D gene ambiguous. Germline V CDR1 and CDR2: SNHLY, FYNNEI. CDR3 length: 16 amino acids. V dropped 3 bases and J dropped 0 bases, with 15 bases sitting between them. CDR3 coding DNA: TGTGCCAGCAGTGATATGGAGCAACCTAGCTCCTACGAGCAGTACTTC. Protein sequence: CASSDMEQPSSYEQYF.